One sample yielded the 5 T cell receptor beta chains listed below, sequenced in a study of regulatory T cells in long-lasting Graves disease. Arm-PCR with iRepertoire HTBI primers amplified the CDR3 regions for these TCR beta libraries. TCRdb fed the multiplex PCR reads into MiXCR, producing one record per CDR3 protein. The sample lists approximately 400,000 distinct CDR3 sequences; about 11% were seen once. As to time point: newly diagnosed GD, antithyroid drugs for less than 3 months. Scientists built the TCR library using RNA that was extracted from PBMCs. These data also formed part of another study, on T cells in Graves' hyperthyroidism and ophthalmopathy.

The sequencing here drew on peripheral blood mononuclear cells (PBMCs), taken at new diagnosis, from a patient treated with antithyroid drugs. The source of these receptors is a woman aged 18 to 35 with Graves disease.

In this sample, this clonotype turned up many times. The chain joins TRBV12-3 or TRBV12-4 to TRBJ2-1; D ambiguous. Trimming shortened V by 5 bases and J by 2 bases, and 13 bases separated the two germline ends. The CDR3 has 15 amino acids. The CDR3 sequence: CASSPLGGAYNEQFF. The CDR3 DNA sequence: TGTGCCAGCAGTCCTCTCGGTGGGGCCTACAATGAGCAGTTCTTC.

This sequence joins TRBV9 and TRBJ2-7; D could derive from TRBD1 or TRBD2 (6 bases each). The germline V and J ends were trimmed by 0 bases and 4 bases, with 8 bases remaining between them. Looked up from germline, CDR1 is SGDLS and CDR2 is YYNGEE. CDR3 length: 13 amino acids. CDR3 DNA: TGTGCCAGCAGCGTAGTAGGGGGGTACGAGCAGTACTTC. This gives the protein CASSVVGGYEQYF.

In its sample, this clonotype was seen many times. The chain is built from TRBV29-1 and TRBJ1-6; no clear D. The V end lost 6 bases, the J end lost 7 bases, and 13 bases lay between the germline ends. Germline CDR1 is SQVTM and CDR2 is ANQGSEA. The CDR3 extends over 13 amino acids. CDR3 coding DNA: TGCAGCGTGTCGACGGAATTCAATTCACCCCTCCACTTT. Translating it yields CSVSTEFNSPLHF.

This clonotype was recorded at least ten times. V and J are TRBV20-1 and TRBJ2-5; maybe TRBD2 (5 bases). Per germline, CDR1 DFQATT and CDR2 SNEGSKA (reference sequence). V was clipped by 0 bases and J by 5 bases, with 16 bases between them. CDR3 length: 15 amino acids. This CDR3 is CSARDRVGPGETQYF. CDR3 in DNA: TGCAGTGCTAGAGATCGGGTAGGCCCGGGGGAGACCCAGTACTTC.

This clonotype was counted many times. The gene calls are TRBV10-3 and TRBJ2-2; 7 bases are a match to TRBD1. The germline CDR1 and CDR2 sequences are ENHRY and SYGVKD. Unmatched junction bases numbered 4, after V lost 0 bases and J lost 3 bases. CDR3 size: 16 residues. In nucleotides, the CDR3 is TGTGCCATCAGTGAGTCGTACAGGGGCGACACCGGGGAGCTGTTTTTT. Its protein product is CAISESYRGDTGELFF.